This T cell receptor beta chain stems from a study of T-cell reconstitution after alpha-beta-depleted transplantation in children (dated by TCRdb to the mid-2010s). Turning to the overall study: Using TCR repertoire profiling, the study followed T-cell immune reconstitution in a quantitative way in children after TCRalphabeta/CD19-depleted allogeneic hematopoietic cell transplantation.

Many counts were recorded for this clonotype. Its antigen remains unidentified. Nothing much larger sits one base from this clone, and base qualities are not available. The library was generated by PCR. For sequencing, an Illumina HiSeq 2500 was employed. To normalize quantification of the TCRbeta repertoire, the TCR libraries were built with molecular barcoding that relied on unique molecular identifiers. TCRdb reran the public reads through fastp at Q25 and MiXCR, keeping productive beta chains. Under each unique CDR3 protein, matching rows form one entry showing the most common genes and DNA. Counted in this sample were 200,000 to 250,000 distinct CDR3 sequences; roughly 11% of them appeared once. Approximately 28% of the sample is held by the ten biggest clonotypes. The treatment or condition label corresponds to: allogeneic hematopoietic cell transplantation with graft depleted of TCRalphabeta T cells and CD19 B cells. Transplant recipients were children who received TCRalphabeta/CD19-depleted allogeneic hematopoietic cell grafts.

Paper-wide results and their limitations: The high TCRbeta diversity at day 60 in some patients was ascribed to recipient T cells and intrathymic progenitors that had survived conditioning. Apparently early alphabetaT-cell count recovery about two months after transplant reportedly relied on only several hundred rapidly expanded clones derived from non-depleted graft cells. Over subsequent months, a decline in hyperexpanded clone frequencies was noted, and after one year, T-cell counts and TCRbeta diversity were mostly ascribed to newly produced T cells.

Spanning cysteine to phenylalanine, the CDR3 consists of 14 amino acids. Only the CDR3 DNA stays, 42 bases, in frame from base 1. V and J lose 0 bases and 6 bases, and a span of 10 bases separates them. The germline V gene supplies CDR1 SGHAT and CDR2 FQNNGV. This receptor was taken from a child less than two years old with acute myeloid leukemia, due to receive a stem cell transplant. The starting material was PBMCs, obtained before TCRalphabeta/CD19-depleted stem cell transplant. The sequence is built from TRBV11-2 and TRBJ2-3, with the D gene call left open. The nucleotide sequence is given as TGTGCCAGCAGCTTAGATAACTCGCCGGATACGCAGTATTTT. The encoded protein is CASSLDNSPDTQYF.